Sequencing of this T cell receptor beta chain was carried out in a study of T cell responses to AZD1222 COVID-19 vaccine. The method was immunoSEQ multiplex PCR; TCRdb's version includes in-frame clones alone and lacks a portion of them. This table holds 160,000 or so clones, 85% to 95% found once. V dropped 1 base and J dropped 2 bases, with 5 bases sitting between them. The CDR3 totals 13 residues. Germline lookup yields CDR1 LNHNV and CDR2 YYDKDF (reference sequence). The count of this clone is one. V is TRBV15 and J is TRBJ1-1, with D hard to call. Specimen: peripheral blood, collected 28 days after the second AZD1222 dose. The TCR originated in an adult who received the AZD1222 COVID-19 vaccine. The CDR3 DNA reads as TGTGCCACCAGCAGAGGGTTCAACACTGAAGCTTTCTTT. Translation: CATSRGFNTEAFF.